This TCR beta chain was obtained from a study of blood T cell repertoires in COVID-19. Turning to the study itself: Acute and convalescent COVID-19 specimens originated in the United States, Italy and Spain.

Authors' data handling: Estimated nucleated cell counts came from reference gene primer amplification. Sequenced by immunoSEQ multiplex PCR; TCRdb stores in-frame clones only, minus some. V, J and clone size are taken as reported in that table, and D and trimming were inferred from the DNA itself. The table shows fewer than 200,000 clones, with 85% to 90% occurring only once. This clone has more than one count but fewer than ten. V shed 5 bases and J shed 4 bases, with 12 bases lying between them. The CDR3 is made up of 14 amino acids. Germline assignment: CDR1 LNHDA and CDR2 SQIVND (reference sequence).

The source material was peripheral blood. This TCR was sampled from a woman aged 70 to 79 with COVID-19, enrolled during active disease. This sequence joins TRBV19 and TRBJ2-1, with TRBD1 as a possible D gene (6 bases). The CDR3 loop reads CASSPVGAYNEQFF. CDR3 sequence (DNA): TGTGCCAGTAGTCCGGTGGGGGCGTACAATGAGCAGTTCTTC.